This T cell receptor beta chain was found in a study of control samples from healthy donors and cancer patients. Germline V gives CDR1 ENHRY, CDR2 SYGVKD. Trimming pared 5 bases from V and 9 bases from J, leaving 11 bases between. The CDR3 covers 13 residues. Measured with immunoSEQ multiplex PCR; TCRdb has only the in-frame clones, and not every one. The table lists 150,000 to 200,000 clones, approximately 93% of them singletons. The chain couples TRBV10-3 to TRBJ1-6; the D gene is possibly TRBD1 (5 bases). The source material was blood. The sequence came from a woman aged 40 to 49 in good health. The CDR3 region has the DNA TGTGCCATCAGTACTGACAGCAGTTCACCCCTCCACTTT. Translated: CAISTDSSSPLHF.